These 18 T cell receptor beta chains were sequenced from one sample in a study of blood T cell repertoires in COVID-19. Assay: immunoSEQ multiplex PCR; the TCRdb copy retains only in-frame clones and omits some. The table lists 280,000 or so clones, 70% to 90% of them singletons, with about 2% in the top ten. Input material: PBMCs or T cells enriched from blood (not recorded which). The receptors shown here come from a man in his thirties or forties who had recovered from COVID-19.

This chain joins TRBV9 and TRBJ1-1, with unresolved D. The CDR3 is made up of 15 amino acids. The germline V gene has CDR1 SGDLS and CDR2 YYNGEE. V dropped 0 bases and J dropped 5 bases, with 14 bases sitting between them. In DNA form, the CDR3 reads TGTGCCAGCAGCGTAGCTGTGGAGAGGGTGACTGAAGCTTTCTTT. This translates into CASSVAVERVTEAFF.

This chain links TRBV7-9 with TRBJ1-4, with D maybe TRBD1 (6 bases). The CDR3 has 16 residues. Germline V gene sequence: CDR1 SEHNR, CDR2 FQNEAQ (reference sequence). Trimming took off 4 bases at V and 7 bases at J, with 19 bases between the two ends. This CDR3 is CASSSTRGAAIEKLFF. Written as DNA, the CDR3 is TGTGCCAGCAGCTCAACTCGGGGGGCCGCGATTGAAAAACTGTTTTTT.

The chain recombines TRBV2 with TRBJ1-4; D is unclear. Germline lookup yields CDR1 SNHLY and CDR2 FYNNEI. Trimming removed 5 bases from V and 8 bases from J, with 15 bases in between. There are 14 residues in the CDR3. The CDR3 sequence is CASSPSSPREKLFF. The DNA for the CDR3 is TGTGCCAGCAGTCCCAGCTCGCCGAGGGAAAAACTGTTTTTT. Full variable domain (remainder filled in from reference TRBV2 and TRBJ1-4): EPEVTQTPSHQVTQMGQEVILRCVPISNHLYFYWYRQILGQKVEFLVSFYNNEISEKSEIFDDQFSVERPDGSNFTLKIRSTKLEDSAMYFCASSPSSPREKLFFGSGTQLSVL.

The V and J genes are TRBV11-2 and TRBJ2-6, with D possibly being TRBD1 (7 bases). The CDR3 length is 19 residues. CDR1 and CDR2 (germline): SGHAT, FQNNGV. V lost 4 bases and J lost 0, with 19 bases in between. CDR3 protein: CASSSSGGTALSGANVLTF. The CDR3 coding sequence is TGTGCCAGCAGCTCCTCAGGCGGGACAGCCCTCTCTGGGGCCAACGTCCTGACTTTC.

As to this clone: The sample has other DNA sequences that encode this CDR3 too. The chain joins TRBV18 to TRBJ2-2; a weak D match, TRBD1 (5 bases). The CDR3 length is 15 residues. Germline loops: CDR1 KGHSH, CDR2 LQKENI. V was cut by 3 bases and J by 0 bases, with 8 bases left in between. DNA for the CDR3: TGTGCCAGCTCACCTCAGGGAACGAACACCGGGGAGCTGTTTTTT. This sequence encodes CASSPQGTNTGELFF. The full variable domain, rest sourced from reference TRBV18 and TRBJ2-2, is NAGVMQNPRHLVRRRGQEARLRCSPMKGHSHVYWYRQLPEEGLKFMVYLQKENIIDESGMPKERFSAEFPKEGPSILRIQQVVRGDSAAYFCASSPQGTNTGELFFGEGSRLTVL.

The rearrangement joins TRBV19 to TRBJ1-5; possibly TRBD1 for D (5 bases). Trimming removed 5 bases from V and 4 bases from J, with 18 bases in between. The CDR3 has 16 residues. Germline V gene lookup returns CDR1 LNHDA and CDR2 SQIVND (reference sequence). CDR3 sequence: CASSPPGRVRNQPQHF. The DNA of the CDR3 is TGTGCCAGTAGTCCCCCGGGCAGGGTACGGAATCAGCCCCAGCATTTT.

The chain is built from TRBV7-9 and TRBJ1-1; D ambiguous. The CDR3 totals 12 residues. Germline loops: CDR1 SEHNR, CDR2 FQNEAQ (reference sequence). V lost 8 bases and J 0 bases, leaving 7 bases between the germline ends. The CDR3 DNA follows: TGTGCCAGCGGTTACATGAACACTGAAGCTTTCTTT. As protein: CASGYMNTEAFF.

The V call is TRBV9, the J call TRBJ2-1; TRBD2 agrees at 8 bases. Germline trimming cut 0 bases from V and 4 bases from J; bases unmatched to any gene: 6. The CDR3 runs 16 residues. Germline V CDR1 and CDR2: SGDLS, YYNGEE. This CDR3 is CASSVAQLAEYNEQFF. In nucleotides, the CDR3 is TGTGCCAGCAGCGTAGCACAACTAGCGGAATACAATGAGCAGTTCTTC.

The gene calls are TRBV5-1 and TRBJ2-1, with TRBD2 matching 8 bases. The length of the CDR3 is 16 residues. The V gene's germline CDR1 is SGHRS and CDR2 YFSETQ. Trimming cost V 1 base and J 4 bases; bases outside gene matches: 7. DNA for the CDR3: TGCGCCAGCAGCTTGTGGCGGGGGGATACATACAATGAGCAGTTCTTC. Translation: CASSLWRGDTYNEQFF.

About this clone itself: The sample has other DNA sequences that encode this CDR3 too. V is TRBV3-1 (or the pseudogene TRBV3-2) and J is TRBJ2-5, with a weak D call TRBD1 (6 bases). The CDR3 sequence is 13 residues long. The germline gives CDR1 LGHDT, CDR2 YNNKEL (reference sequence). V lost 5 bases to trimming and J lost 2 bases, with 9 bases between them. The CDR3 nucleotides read TGTGCCAGCAGCTTAAGGGGGCAAGAGACCCAGTACTTC. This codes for CASSLRGQETQYF.

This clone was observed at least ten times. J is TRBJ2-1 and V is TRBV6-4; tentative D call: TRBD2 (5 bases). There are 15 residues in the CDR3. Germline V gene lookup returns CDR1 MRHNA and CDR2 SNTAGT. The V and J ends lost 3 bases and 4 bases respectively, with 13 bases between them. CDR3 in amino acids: CASSEAAEPYNEQFF. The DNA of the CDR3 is TGTGCCAGCAGTGAAGCGGCGGAACCTTACAATGAGCAGTTCTTC.

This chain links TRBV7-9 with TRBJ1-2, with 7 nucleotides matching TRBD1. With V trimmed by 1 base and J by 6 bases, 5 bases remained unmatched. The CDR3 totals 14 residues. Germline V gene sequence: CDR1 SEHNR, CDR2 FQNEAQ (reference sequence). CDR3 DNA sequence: TGTGCCAGCAGCTTAGGGGGGACAGAAAATGGCTACACCTTC. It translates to CASSLGGTENGYTF.

CDR3: CASSPQRPGANVLTF. In nucleotides, the CDR3 is TGCGCCAGCAGCCCGCAGCGCCCCGGGGCCAACGTCCTGACTTTC. This chain joins TRBV5-1 and TRBJ2-6; D not certain. V lost 4 bases and J 4 bases, leaving 12 bases between the germline ends. From germline, CDR1 is SGHRS and CDR2 YFSETQ. CDR3 length equals 15 residues. Full variable domain (remainder filled in from reference TRBV5-1 and TRBJ2-6): KAGVTQTPRYLIKTRGQQVTLSCSPISGHRSVSWYQQTPGQGLQFLFEYFSETQRNKGNFPGRFSGRQFSNSRSEMNVSTLELGDSALYLCASSPQRPGANVLTFGAGSRLTVL.

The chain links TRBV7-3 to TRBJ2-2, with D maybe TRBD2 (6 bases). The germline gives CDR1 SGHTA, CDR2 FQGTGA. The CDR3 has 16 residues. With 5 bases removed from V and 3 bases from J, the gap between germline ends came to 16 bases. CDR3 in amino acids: CASSPAGRLHTGELFF. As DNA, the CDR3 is TGTGCCAGCAGCCCAGCGGGCAGGTTACACACCGGGGAGCTGTTTTTT.

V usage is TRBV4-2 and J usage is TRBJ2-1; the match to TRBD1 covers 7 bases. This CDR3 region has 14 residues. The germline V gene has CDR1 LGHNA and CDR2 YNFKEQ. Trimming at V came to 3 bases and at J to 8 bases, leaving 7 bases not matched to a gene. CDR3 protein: CASSQPDRDHEQFF. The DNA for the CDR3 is TGTGCCAGCAGCCAGCCAGACAGGGACCATGAGCAGTTCTTC.

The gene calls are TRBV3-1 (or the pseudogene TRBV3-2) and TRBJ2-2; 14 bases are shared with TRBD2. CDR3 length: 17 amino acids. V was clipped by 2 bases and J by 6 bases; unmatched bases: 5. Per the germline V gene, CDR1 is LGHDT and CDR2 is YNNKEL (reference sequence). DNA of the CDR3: TGTGCCAGCAGCCAACGGCCGACTAGCGGGGGGGCCGGGGAGCTGTTTTTT. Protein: CASSQRPTSGGAGELFF.

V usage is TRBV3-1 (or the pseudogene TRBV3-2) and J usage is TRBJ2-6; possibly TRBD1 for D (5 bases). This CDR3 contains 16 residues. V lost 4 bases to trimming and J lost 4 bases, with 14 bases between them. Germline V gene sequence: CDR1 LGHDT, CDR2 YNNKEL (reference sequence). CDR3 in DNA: TGTGCCAGCAGCCCGCAGGGTGATGGGGGGGCCAACGTCCTGACTTTC. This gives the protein CASSPQGDGGANVLTF.

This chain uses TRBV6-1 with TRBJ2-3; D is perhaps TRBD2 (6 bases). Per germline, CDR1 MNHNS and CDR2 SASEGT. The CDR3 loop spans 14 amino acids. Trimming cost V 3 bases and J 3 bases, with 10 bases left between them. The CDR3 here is CASSEVAETDTQYF. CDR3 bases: TGTGCCAGCAGTGAGGTAGCGGAAACAGATACGCAGTATTTT.